A single TCR beta chain is shown here with its context. Trimming at V came to 2 bases and at J to 4 bases, leaving 1 base not matched to a gene. Germline lookup yields CDR1 LGHNA and CDR2 YNFKEQ. This CDR3 is built from 15 residues. These data belong to a study of T cell changes during pregnancy in multiple sclerosis. Repertoires were generated with immunoSEQ multiplex PCR, while TCRdb's copy carries only in-frame clones and drops some. The data show approximately 60,000 clones, 90% to 95% seen once. The receptor was derived from a female donor with multiple sclerosis, enrolled in a pregnancy study. The V call is TRBV4-2, the J call TRBJ2-2, with 10 bases that match TRBD2. The sequencing here drew on peripheral blood, taken before pregnancy. In nucleotides, the CDR3 is TGTGCCAGCAGCCAAACTAGCGGGGTCACCGGGGAGCTGTTTTTT. It is translated as CASSQTSGVTGELFF.